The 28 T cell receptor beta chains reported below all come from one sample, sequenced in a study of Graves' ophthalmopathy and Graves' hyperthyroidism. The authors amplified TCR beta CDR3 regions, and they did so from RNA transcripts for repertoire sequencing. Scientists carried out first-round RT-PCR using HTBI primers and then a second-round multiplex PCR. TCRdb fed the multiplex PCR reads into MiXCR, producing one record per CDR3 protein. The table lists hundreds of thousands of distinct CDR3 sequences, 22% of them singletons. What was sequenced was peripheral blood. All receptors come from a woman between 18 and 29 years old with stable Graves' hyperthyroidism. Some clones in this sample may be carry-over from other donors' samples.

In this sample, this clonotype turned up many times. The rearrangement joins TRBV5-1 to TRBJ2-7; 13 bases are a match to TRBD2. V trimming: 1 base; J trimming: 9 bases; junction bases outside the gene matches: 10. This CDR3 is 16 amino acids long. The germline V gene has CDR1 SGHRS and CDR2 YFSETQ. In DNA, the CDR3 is TGCGCCAGCAGCTTGATGGGGGGACTAGCGGGAACGGTGCAGTACTTC. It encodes CASSLMGGLAGTVQYF.

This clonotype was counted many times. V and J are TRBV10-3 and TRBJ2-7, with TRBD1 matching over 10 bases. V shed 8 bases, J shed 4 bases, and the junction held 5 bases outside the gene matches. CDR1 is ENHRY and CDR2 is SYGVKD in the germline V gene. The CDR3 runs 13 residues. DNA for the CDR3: TGTGCCATCGACAGGGGGCTGGGGTACGAGCAGTACTTC. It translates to CAIDRGLGYEQYF.

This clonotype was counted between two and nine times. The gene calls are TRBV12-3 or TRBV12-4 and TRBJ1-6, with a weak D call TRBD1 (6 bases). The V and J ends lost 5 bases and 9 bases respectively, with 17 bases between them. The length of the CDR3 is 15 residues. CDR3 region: CASSNYRESSSPLHF. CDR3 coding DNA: TGTGCCAGCAGTAATTACAGGGAATCCAGTTCACCCCTCCACTTT.

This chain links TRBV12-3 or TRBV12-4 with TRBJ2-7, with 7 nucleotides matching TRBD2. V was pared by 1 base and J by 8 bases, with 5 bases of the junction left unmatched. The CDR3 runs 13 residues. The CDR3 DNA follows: TGTGCCAGCAGTTTAGAGGGGACTACGCAGCAGTACTTC. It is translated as CASSLEGTTQQYF.

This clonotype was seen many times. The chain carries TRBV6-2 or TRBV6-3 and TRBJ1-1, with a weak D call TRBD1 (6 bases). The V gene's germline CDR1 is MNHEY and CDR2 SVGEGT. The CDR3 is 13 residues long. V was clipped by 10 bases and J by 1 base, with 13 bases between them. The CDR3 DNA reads TGTGCCACTGATGGACAGACGAACACTGAAGCTTTCTTT. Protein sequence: CATDGQTNTEAFF.

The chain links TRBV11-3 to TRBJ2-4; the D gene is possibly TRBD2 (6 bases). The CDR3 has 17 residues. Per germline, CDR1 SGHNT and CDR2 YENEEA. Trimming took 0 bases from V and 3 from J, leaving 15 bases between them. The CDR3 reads CASSLDVWGVVKNIQYF. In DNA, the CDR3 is TGTGCCAGCAGCTTAGATGTATGGGGGGTGGTCAAAAACATTCAGTACTTC.

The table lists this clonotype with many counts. CDR3 loop: CASSLEPQNSGNTIYF. The CDR3 region has the DNA TGCGCCAGCAGCTTGGAACCACAGAACTCTGGAAACACCATATATTTT. This chain uses TRBV5-1 with TRBJ1-3; the D is unclear. Germline CDR1 and CDR2: SGHRS and YFSETQ. Trimming cost V 0 bases and J 0 bases, with 10 bases left between them. This CDR3 spans 16 amino acids.

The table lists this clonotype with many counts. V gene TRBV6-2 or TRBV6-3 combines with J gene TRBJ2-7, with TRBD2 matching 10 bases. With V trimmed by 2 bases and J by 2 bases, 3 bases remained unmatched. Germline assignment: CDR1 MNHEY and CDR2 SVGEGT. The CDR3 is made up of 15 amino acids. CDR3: CASSYGTSVTYEQYF. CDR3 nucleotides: TGTGCCAGCAGTTACGGGACTAGCGTCACCTACGAGCAGTACTTC.

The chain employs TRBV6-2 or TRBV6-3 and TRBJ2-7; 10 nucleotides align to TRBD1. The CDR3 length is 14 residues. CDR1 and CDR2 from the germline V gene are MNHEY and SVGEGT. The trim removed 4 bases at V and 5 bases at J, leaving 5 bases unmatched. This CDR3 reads CASSSGTGADEQYF. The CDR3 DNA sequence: TGTGCCAGCAGTTCCGGGACAGGGGCAGACGAGCAGTACTTC.

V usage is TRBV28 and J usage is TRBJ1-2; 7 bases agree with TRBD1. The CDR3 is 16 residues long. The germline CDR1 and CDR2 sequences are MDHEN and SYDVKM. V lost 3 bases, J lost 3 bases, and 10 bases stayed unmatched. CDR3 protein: CASSLETGMFDYGYTF. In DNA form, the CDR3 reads TGTGCCAGCAGTTTGGAGACAGGGATGTTTGACTATGGCTACACCTTC.

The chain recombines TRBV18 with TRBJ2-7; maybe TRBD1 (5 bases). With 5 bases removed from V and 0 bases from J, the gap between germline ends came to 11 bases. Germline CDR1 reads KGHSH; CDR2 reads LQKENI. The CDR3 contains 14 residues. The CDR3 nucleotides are TGTGCCAGCTCATCCTGGACAAACTCCTACGAGCAGTACTTC. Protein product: CASSSWTNSYEQYF.

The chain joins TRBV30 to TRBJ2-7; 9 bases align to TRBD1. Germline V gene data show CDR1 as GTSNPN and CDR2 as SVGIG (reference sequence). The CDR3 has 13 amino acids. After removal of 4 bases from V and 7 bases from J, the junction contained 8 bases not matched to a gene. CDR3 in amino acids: CAWTLQGAREQYF. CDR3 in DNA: TGTGCCTGGACCTTACAGGGGGCAAGGGAGCAGTACTTC.

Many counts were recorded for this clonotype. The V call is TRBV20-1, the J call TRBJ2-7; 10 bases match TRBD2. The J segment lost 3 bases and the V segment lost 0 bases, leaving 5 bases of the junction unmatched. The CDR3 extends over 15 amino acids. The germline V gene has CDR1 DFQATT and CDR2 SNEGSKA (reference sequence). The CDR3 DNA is TGCAGTGCTAGAGAACCCCGGACTAGCGGCTACGAGCAGTACTTC. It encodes CSAREPRTSGYEQYF.

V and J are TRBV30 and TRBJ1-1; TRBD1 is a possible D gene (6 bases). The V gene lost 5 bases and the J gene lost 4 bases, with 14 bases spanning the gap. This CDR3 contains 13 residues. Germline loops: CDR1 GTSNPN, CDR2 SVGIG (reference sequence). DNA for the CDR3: TGTGCCTGGGCCCAGGGGTTTGCCACTGAAGCTTTCTTT. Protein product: CAWAQGFATEAFF.

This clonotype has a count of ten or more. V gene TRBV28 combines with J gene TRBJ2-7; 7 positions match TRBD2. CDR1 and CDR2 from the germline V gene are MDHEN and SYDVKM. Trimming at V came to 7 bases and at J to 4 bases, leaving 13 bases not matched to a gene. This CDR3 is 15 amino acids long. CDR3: CASTPTSLAAYEQYF. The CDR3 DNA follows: TGTGCCAGCACCCCGACTAGTCTAGCGGCGTACGAGCAGTACTTC.

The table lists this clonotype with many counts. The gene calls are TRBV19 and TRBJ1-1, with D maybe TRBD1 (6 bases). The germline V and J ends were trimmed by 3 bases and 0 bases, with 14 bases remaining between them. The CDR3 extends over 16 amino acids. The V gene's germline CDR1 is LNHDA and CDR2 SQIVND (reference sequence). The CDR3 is CASSILGGRLNTEAFF. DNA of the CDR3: TGTGCCAGTAGTATTCTCGGGGGCCGCCTGAACACTGAAGCTTTCTTT.

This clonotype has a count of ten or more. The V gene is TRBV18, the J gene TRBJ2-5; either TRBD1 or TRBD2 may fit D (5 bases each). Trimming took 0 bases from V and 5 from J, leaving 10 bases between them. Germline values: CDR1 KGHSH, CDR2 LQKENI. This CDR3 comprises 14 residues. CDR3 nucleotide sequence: TGTGCCAGCTCACCACCGACCGGGGCGGAGACCCAGTACTTC. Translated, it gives CASSPPTGAETQYF.

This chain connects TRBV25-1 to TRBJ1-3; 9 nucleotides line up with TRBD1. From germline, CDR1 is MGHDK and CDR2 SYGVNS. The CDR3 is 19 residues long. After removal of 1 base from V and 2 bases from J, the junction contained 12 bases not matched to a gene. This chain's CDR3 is CASSELGQGFHGPGNTIYF. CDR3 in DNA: TGTGCCAGCAGTGAATTGGGACAGGGCTTCCACGGTCCTGGAAACACCATATATTTT.

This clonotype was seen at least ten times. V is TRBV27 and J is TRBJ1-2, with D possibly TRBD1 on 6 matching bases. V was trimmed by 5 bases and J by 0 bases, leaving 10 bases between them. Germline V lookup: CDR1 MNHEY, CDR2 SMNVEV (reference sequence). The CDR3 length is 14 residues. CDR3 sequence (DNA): TGTGCCAGCAGTGACCGGGACACTAACTATGGCTACACCTTC. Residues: CASSDRDTNYGYTF.

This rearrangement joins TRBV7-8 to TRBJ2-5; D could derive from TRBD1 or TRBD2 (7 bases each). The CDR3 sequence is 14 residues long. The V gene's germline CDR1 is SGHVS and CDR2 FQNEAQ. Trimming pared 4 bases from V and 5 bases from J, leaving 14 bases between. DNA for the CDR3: TGTGCCAGCAGCTCGGGGAGGGGGCTCGAGACCCAGTACTTC. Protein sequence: CASSSGRGLETQYF.

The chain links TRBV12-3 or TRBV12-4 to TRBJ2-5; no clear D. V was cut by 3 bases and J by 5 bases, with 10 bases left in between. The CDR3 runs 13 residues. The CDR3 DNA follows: TGTGCCAGCAGTTTTGGGCTGAGGGAGACCCAGTACTTC. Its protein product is CASSFGLRETQYF.

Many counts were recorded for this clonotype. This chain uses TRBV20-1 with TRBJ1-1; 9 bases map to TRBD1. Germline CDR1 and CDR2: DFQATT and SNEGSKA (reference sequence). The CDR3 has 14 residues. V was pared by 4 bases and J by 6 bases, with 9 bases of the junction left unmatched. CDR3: CSATEQGAQPEAFF. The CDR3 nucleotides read TGCAGTGCTACTGAACAGGGGGCGCAGCCTGAAGCTTTCTTT.

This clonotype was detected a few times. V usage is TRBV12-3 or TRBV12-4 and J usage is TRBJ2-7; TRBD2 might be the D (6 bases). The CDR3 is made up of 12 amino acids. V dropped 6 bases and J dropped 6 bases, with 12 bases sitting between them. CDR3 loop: CASSTTRSEQYF. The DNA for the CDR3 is TGTGCCAGCAGCACGACTAGATCCGAGCAGTACTTC.

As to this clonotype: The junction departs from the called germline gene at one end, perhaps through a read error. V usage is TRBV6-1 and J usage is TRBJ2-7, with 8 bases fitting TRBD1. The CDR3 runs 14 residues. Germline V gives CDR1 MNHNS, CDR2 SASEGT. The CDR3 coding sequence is TGTGCCAGCAGTGAGGGGACAGGTTCCTACGGGCAGTACTTC. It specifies CASSEGTGSYGQYF.

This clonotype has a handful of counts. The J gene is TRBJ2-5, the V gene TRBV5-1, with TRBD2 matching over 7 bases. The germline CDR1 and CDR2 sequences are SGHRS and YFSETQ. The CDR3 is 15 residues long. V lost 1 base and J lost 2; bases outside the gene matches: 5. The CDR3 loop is CASSLSGAPQETQYF. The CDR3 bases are TGCGCCAGCAGCTTGAGCGGGGCCCCTCAAGAGACCCAGTACTTC.

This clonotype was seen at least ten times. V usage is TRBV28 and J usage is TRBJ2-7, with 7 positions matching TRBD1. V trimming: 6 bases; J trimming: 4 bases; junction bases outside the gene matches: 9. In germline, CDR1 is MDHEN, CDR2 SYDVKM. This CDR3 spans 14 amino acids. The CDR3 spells CASSRQTGFYEQYF. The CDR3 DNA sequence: TGTGCCAGCAGCAGGCAGACAGGGTTTTACGAGCAGTACTTC.

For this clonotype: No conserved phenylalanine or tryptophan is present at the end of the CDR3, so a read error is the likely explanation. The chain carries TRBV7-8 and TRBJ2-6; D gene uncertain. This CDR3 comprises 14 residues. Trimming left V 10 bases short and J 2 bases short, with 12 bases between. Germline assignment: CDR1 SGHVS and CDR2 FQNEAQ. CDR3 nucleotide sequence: TGTGCCACCCTGACCCGGGCTGGGGCCAACGTCCTGACTCTC. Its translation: CATLTRAGANVLTL.

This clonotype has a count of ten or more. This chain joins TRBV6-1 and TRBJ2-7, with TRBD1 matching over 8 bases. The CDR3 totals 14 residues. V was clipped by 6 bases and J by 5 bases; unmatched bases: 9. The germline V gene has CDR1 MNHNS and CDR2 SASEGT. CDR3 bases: TGTGCCAGCAGATTCGGACAGGGAAATCACGAGCAGTACTTC. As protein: CASRFGQGNHEQYF.